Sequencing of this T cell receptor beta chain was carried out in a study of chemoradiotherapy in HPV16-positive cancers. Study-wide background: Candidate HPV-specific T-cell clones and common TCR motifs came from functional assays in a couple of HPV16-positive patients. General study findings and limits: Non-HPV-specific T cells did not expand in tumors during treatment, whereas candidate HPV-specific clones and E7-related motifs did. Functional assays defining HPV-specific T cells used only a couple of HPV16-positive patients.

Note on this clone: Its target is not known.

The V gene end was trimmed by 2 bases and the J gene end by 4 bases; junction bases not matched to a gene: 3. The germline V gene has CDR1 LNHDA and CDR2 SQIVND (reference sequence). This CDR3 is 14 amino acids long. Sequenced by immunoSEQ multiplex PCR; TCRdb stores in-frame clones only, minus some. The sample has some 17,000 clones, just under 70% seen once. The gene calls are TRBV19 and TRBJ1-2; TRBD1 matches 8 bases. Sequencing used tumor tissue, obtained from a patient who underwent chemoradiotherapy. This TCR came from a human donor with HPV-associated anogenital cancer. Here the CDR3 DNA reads TGTGCCAGTAGTATATCCACAGGGGGCTATGGCTACACCTTC. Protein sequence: CASSISTGGYGYTF.